This T cell receptor (beta chain) was profiled in a study of OX40 agonist ivuxolimab in advanced cancers. Overall study findings and caveats: On average, CD8+ T cells had more expanded clones than CD4+. CD4+ and CD8+ T cells in blood underwent clonal expansion by week 6 at 0.1 to 3.0 mg/kg.

Produced via immunoSEQ multiplex PCR; TCRdb's table is partial and in-frame only. The table shows more than 85,000 clones, with less than 95% occurring only once. Germline CDR1 reads MNHEY; CDR2 reads SVGAGI. The CDR3 length is 14 residues. To note about this clone: The antigen is not known. Germline is not matched at one junction end, which may reflect a read error.

The starting material was CD4+ or CD8+ T cells sorted from blood, obtained in a trial of the OX40 agonist ivuxolimab. The clonotype was recovered from an adult with an advanced solid tumor such as melanoma, head and neck, liver or kidney cancer. The V and J genes are TRBV6-5 and TRBJ2-7; the D gene is possibly TRBD1 (6 bases). The CDR3 bases are TGTGCCAGCAGTTACTCCGACAGGTCCTACGGGCAGTACTTC. This sequence encodes CASSYSDRSYGQYF.